The clone carrying this TCR beta chain was seen repeatedly, ten times or more. No antigen is known for it. The V gene's germline CDR1 is MNHEY and CDR2 SMNVEV (reference sequence). Trimming cost V 6 bases and J 0 bases, with 6 bases left between them. There are 13 residues in the CDR3. The sample originates from a study of blood T cells in healthy people across ages. The study's findings and limits: Long-lived and aged donors differed, with more naive CD4+ cells and higher diversity in the long-lived.

Using a J-beta primer mix together with a sample-barcoded 5' primer, a second PCR was run for roughly 6 to 11 cycles. TCRdb reprocessed the 5' RACE reads with MiXCR, giving one entry per CDR3 protein. Here the sample spans around 800,000 distinct CDR3 sequences, around 43% being singletons. This chain uses TRBV27 with TRBJ2-1; no definite D call. The clonotype comes from a man aged 60-69 years in good health. Sequenced material: blood. The CDR3, as DNA: TGTGCCAGCAGCCAGAGCTCCTACAATGAGCAGTTCTTC. As protein: CASSQSSYNEQFF.